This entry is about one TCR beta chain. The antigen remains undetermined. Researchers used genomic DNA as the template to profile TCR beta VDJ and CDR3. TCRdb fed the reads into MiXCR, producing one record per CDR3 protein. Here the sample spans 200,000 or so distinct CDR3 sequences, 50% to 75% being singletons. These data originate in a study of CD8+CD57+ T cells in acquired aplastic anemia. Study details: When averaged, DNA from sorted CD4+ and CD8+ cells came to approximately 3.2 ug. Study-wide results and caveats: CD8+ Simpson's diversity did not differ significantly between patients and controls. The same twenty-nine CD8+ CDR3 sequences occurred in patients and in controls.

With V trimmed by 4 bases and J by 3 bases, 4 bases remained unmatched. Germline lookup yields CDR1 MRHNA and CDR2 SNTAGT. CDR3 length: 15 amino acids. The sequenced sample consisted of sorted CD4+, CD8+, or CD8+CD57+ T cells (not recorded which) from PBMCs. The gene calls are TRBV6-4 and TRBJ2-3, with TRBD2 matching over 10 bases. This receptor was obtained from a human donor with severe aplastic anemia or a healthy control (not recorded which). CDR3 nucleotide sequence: TGTGCCAGCAGTGCTAGCGGGAGCGGGACAGATACGCAGTATTTT. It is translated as CASSASGSGTDTQYF.